This T cell receptor delta chain was identified during a study of gamma-delta T cells after stem cell transplantation. Concerning this clone itself: One end of the junction does not line up with germline, which may come from a read error. Other DNA sequences in the same sample also yield this CDR3.

This CDR3 is 24 amino acids long. Germline V lookup: CDR1 TSWWSYY, CDR2 QGS. TCRdb called clones from the RT-PCR reads again using CATT. The sample holds some 1,400 delta-chain clones, around 10% seen once. The J gene is TRDJ1, the V gene TRDV1; 12 bases line up with TRDD3. The sequenced sample was gamma-delta T cells. This TCR came from a human donor. It is not recorded whose cells these are; they may come from a transplant donor. The CDR3 DNA is TGTGCTCTTGGGGAACGAGACCACTCAGATTACTGGGGGATACTGGGGGACTACACCGATAAACTCATCTTC. It encodes CALGERDHSDYWGILGDYTDKLIF.